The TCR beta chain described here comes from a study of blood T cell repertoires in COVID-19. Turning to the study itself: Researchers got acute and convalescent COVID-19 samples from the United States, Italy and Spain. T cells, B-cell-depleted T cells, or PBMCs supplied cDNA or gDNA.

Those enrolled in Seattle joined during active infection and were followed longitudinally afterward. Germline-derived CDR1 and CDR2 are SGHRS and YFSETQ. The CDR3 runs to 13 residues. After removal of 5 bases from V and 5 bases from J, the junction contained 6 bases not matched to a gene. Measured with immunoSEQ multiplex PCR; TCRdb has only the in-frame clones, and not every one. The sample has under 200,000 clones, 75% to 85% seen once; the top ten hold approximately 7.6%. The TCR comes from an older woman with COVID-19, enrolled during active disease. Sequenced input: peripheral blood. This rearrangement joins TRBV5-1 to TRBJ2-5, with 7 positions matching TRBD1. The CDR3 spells CASSDRVGETQYF. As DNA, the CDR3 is TGCGCCAGCAGTGACAGGGTAGGGGAGACCCAGTACTTC. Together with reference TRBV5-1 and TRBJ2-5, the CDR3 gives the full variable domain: KAGVTQTPRYLIKTRGQQVTLSCSPISGHRSVSWYQQTPGQGLQFLFEYFSETQRNKGNFPGRFSGRQFSNSRSEMNVSTLELGDSALYLCASSDRVGETQYFGPGTRLLVL.